Below, one TCR beta chain is given with its context. What it binds is not known. The CDR3 is 15 amino acids. Germline values: CDR1 SEHNR, CDR2 FQNEAQ (reference sequence). The V and J ends lost 10 bases and 1 base, in that order; junction bases with no gene match: 10. The data were obtained in a study of T-cell memory formation after mild COVID-19. For the study at large: Largely donor-specific sequence clusters came from a couple of donors. Regarding the study as a whole: Day 37-peaking second-wave clones had unconfirmed SARS-CoV-2 specificity. Contracting CD8+ clones were enriched in EMRA, CD4+ mainly in CM and EM.

TCRdb redid the calling of the 5' RACE reads with MiXCR, one entry per CDR3 protein. The sample records hundreds of thousands of distinct CDR3 sequences, about 22% being singletons. This clonotype was obtained from an adult woman who had mild COVID-19 (a few samples of this study predate the infection). Cell type and time point are not known. The chain combines TRBV7-9 with TRBJ1-1; TRBD1 matches 9 bases. Sequencing was carried out using PBMCs or a T cell subset sorted from them (not recorded which). Here the CDR3 DNA reads TGTGCCACCTTTGCCGGGACAGGGAAGAACACTGAAGCTTTCTTT. As protein: CATFAGTGKNTEAFF.